Sequencing of this T cell receptor beta chain was carried out in a study of glioma-infiltrating T cells. Overall study context: Before surgery, glioma patients received dexamethasone for at most six days.

The V segment lost 5 bases and the J segment 6 bases; nucleotides outside the gene matches: 17. There are 17 residues in the CDR3. CDR1 and CDR2 from the germline V gene are MNHNS and SASEGT. The study's findings and limits: Signature shared blood CDR3 motifs were enriched in low-divergence and depleted in high-divergence patients. Above-expected tissue-blood divergence occurred in all gliomas, most in low-grade ones.

This clonotype was recorded at least ten times. Its antigen is as yet unknown. Amplification of TCR alpha and beta CDR3 regions from RNA used iRepertoire nested multiplex PCR. For one-step reverse transcription and amplification, roughly 100-400 ng of tissue mRNA or PBMC total RNA was used. TCRdb re-derived calls from the multiplex PCR reads in MiXCR, one entry per CDR3 protein. The sample lists fewer than 500,000 distinct CDR3 sequences, 41% occurring once. The sequence derives from a human donor with low-grade glioma or glioblastoma, undergoing nonglioma brain surgery, or in good health (not recorded which). Sequenced sample: glioma tissue, nonneoplastic brain tissue, or PBMCs (not recorded which). The rearrangement links TRBV6-1 to TRBJ1-1, with 8 bases matching TRBD1. Written as DNA, the CDR3 is TGTGCCAGCAGTCACCGACAGGGGAGGGGGAAGAGCGCTGAAGCTTTCTTT. It specifies CASSHRQGRGKSAEAFF.